This T cell receptor (beta chain) was captured by sequencing in a study of cytomegalovirus exposure and HLA in healthy donors (dated by TCRdb to the late 2010s). As for the study more broadly: In an earlier analysis of 587 of the donors, 276 Gb of sequence data and just under 120 million unique TCR beta sequences from about 190 million T cells were reported. Genome-wide SNP genotypes for about three fifths of the 666 donors were used in a later genetic analysis, which treated that subset as a discovery cohort. On average, around 240,000 unique TCR beta nucleotide sequences were sequenced per donor among 398 genotyped donors of the cohort, with about 17% of those sequences being non-productive. An early release that covered some 630 HLA-typed donors contained approximately 300 gigabases of sequencing data and approximately 85 million unique TCR sequences. Besides the first cohort of about 730 subjects, a separate validation cohort made up of roughly 120 different subjects was used. To decide whether each TCR beta V gene segment behaved as functional or pseudogenic, an earlier analysis of some 540 of the donors relied on high-throughput TCR beta sequencing. The later analysis used no new phenotypic data to find candidate immune exposures, relying instead on TCR beta sequences and their occurrence across donors. High-throughput TCR immunosequencing, statistical association of individual TCRs with disease status, and machine learning were combined to predict cytomegalovirus infection status. Because of strong linkage in the cohort, roughly 5 DR-DQ haplotypes were treated as single units for association and clustering. HLA typing included class I and class II loci at four-digit resolution. Donor age, sex, ethnicity and CMV serostatus were collected together with the repertoire data. The number of typed donors differed by locus: about 629-630 for A, B, C, DRB1 and DQB1; approximately 520 for DQA1; 606 for DPA1; and roughly 490 for DPB1. The study used immunosequencing to profile the T cell repertoires of some 600 subjects and linked those repertoires to cytomegalovirus serostatus. The study aimed to test whether signatures of past pathogen exposure could be identified by cataloging public T cell receptors. In a later analysis, previously published TCR beta repertoires from 550 to 750 donors were re-analyzed and high-resolution HLA genotyping was added so that TCR occurrence patterns could be studied. All discovery cohort repertoires had been generated on a single sequencing platform. The genetic ancestry cluster associated with self-reported Caucasian donors included 81% of the approximately 400 genotyped donors.

The cohort was made up of 666 healthy bone marrow donors. Cohort members were all nominally healthy when sampled, although unrecorded immune exposures were likely present. The donor was CMV seropositive and belonged to the group of some 290 seropositive cohort members. A peripheral blood sample was provided by each donor, and peripheral blood mononuclear cells were used for TCR beta sequencing. The Qiagen DNeasy Blood Extraction Kit was used to extract genomic DNA from the blood cell samples. Reading from cysteine to phenylalanine, the CDR3 counts 15 amino acids. The entry retains the CDR3 DNA only, 45 bases that are in frame from base 1. According to the germline V gene, CDR1 reads SGHRS and CDR2 reads YFSETQ. The germline V and J ends show losses of 0 bases and 6 bases respectively, and no gene match explains 4 bases of the junction. Summary of the overall study and its limitations: A further reported finding was that TCR beta sequences accurately predicted the HLA-A and HLA-B alleles for most subjects in the first cohort. Only TCR beta chains were sequenced in this cohort, and the absence of alpha or paired-chain data limited detectable features. In a later analysis, TCR association rates were found to vary across HLA loci, with the most associated TCRs seen for DRB1 alleles and the fewest for HLA-C alleles. Assigning TCR associations to individual alleles was difficult when HLA alleles, especially DR and DQ, strongly co-occurred. The 87-base-pair reads could not distinguish some IMGT-functional V segments, including TRBV6-2 and TRBV6-3, so those segments were excluded. Most CMV-associated TCR beta chains appeared to be HLA-restricted in a later analysis, and the HLA associations seemed to be driven largely by CMV exposure. Because counts were too low, some 17 rarely observed V segments, including chromosome 9 orphons, were left out of the earlier analysis of some 640 of the donors. Linkage disequilibrium might explain the correlated functional status among segregating V segments, but an unknown experimental factor could not be ruled out. Presence/absence analyses assumed roughly uniform sequencing depth across donors, an assumption that may not hold. A later analysis reported that several top co-occurrence clusters appeared linked to parvovirus B19, influenza, CMV and Epstein-Barr virus. Cytomegalovirus status was reported to be diagnosed by the classifier with high specificity and sensitivity in both the original and validation cohorts. Most TCR sequences were seen in very few donors, while some public TCRs were found in many individuals. Specific HLA alleles were associated with 15,000 to 20,000 TCR beta sequences at a false discovery rate of 0.05 in a later analysis. Immune exposure information for the cohort was limited to CMV serostatus. Because HLA typing was missing for some donors at each locus, association tests included only the typed subset. Compared with the 666-donor mean, donors in an Asian-associated ancestry cluster had fewer N-insertions in productive TCRs, according to a later genetic analysis. A total of about 180 TCR beta chains were listed by the study as associated with cytomegalovirus. In vitro tests confirmed that a few of the cytomegalovirus-associated TCR beta chains recognize cytomegalovirus antigens. A cluster of highly shared sequence variants was judged likely to represent a technical artifact of the sequencing pipeline. In a later analysis, HLA-associated TCR beta chains were found to be more clonally expanded and to have lower generation probabilities than equally common non-associated chains. In an earlier analysis of some 640 of the donors, most TCR beta V segments were observed in productive rearrangements about 87% or about 30% of the time, broadly matching IMGT annotations. An association between a missense DCLRE1C variant and V-gene and J-gene trimming of TCR beta chains was found in a later genetic analysis and replicated in an independent cohort. According to the authors, the approach could potentially be generalized to other disease states and immunological phenotypes.

This clone occurred once. No antigen is known for it. No quality values exist for individual bases; no much larger clone is one base distant. To prepare the library, the immunoSEQ multiplex PCR assay was applied. A mixture of 60 forward primers for TCR Vbeta segments and 13 reverse primers for TCR Jbeta segments was used in the multiplex PCR. A multiplex PCR assay on genomic DNA amplified the CDR3 region of rearranged TCR beta genes. The Illumina HiSeq System was used to sequence the amplified TCR beta libraries as 87-base-pair reads. The source study handled its data this way. A later analysis tallied 75 million to 95 million unique TCR beta chains across the 666 repertoires, and around 10 million of those chains were shared by two or more donors. To remove PCR and sequencing errors, raw reads were error-corrected and collapsed into unique sequences using a nearest-neighbor algorithm that merged closely related sequences. CDR3 sequences were aligned to IMGT reference sequences to assign V, D and J gene segments. Each retained sequence needed at least a six-nucleotide match to both a V gene segment and a J gene segment. A rearrangement was called productive if the CDR3 had no stop codons and remained in frame with V and J, and every other rearrangement was called non-productive. Following IMGT convention, CDR3 was defined as the stretch from the second conserved V-encoded cysteine up to the conserved J-encoded phenylalanine. The earlier analysis of about 620 of the donors excluded sequences that lacked an unambiguous match to a single V gene segment. An earlier analysis of fewer than 650 of the donors classified V segments as functional when productive rearrangements were above 56.7% and as segregating when the standard deviation between donors was above 5%. A statistical classification framework was developed to diagnose cytomegalovirus status using the catalog of TCR beta chain sequences. In a later analysis, V and J genes were assigned by comparing TCR nucleotide sequences against IMGT/GENE-DB human TR gene sequences. In a later analysis, CDR3 sequences and most-parsimonious VDJ recombination scenarios were assigned using the TCRdist pipeline. A later analysis defined each TCR beta chain by its CDR3 amino acid sequence plus V-gene family, and excluded reads lacking a unique V-gene family. As a way to deal with suspected cross-contamination and a sequencing artifact, a later analysis dropped 640 or so nucleotide sequences that were highly shared and had low generation probability. In a later analysis, a clonal expansion index was calculated for each public chain from normalized within-repertoire ranks of inferred template counts. In a later analysis, generation probabilities were computed with a VDJ recombination model fitted to out-of-frame rearrangements, and the resulting probabilities were checked against IGoR. In a later analysis, TCR-TCR, TCR-HLA and TCR-CMV co-occurrence was scored with hypergeometric tests, and a repertoire-size bias correction was applied to TCR pairs. False discovery rates were estimated in a later analysis by permuting HLA or CMV assignments 20 times. In a later analysis, co-occurring TCRs were grouped with DBSCAN, and TCRdist sequence similarity was added when clustering was performed within HLA-allele-positive subsets. Repertoires with fewer than 30,000 or more than 120,000 public chains were left out of co-occurrence clustering, as were a handful of repertoires with anomalous nucleotide sharing. TCRdb retrieved this table from immuneACCESS and kept in-frame rearrangements only. Not all clones are present; in checked studies, unresolved V genes account for under half, and no reason is known for the remainder. V and J calls and clone size are copied from that table; D and trimming were computed from the DNA. The sample yields under 170,000 clones; 50% to 75% were counted once. The top ten clonotypes cover roughly 6.4% of the sample.

Material for sequencing was PBMCs. The sequence is built from TRBV5-1 and TRBJ2-1; 9 bases in the junction line up with TRBD2. The origin of this receptor is a woman aged 60-70 years in good health and CMV-seropositive. CDR3 region: CASSLGSGRTNEQFF. The sequenced DNA is TGCGCCAGCAGCTTGGGGAGCGGGAGGACCAATGAGCAGTTCTTC.